The sequence of this T cell receptor beta chain was determined in a study of blood T cell repertoires in COVID-19. At the level of the study: Samples of COVID-19 (acute and convalescent) were obtained from the United States, Italy and Spain.

Living in roughly 23 US areas, the participants were between about 18 and 95 years of age. Symptom resolution, clearance, or two negative PCRs marked the recovered donors of Cohort 3. Original analysis: Amplifying reference gene primers gave estimates of nucleated cell counts. Here immunoSEQ multiplex PCR was the method, and the copy in TCRdb shows in-frame clones only, minus some. V and J calls and clone size follow that table, whereas D and trimming were derived from the DNA. This sample has hundreds of thousands of clones; about 88% occur once, and the top ten carry 2.6%. The clonotype originates from a man aged 55 to 70 who had recovered from COVID-19. Specimen: PBMCs or T cells enriched from blood (not recorded which).

The CDR3 coding sequence is TGTGCCAGCAGCTTGTCAAGGGGGCTAAACTATGGCTACACCTTC. It encodes CASSLSRGLNYGYTF. The chain carries TRBV5-5 and TRBJ1-2; TRBD1 matches 7 bases. CDR3 size: 15 residues. Trimming cost V 1 base and J 2 bases; bases outside gene matches: 5. Germline V CDR1 and CDR2: SGHKS, YYEKEE (reference sequence).